The source of this T cell receptor beta chain is a study of blood T cell repertoires in COVID-19. In the study overall: T cells, B-cell-depleted T cells, or PBMCs supplied cDNA or gDNA.

Original processing methods: Reference gene primer amplification gave nucleated cell count estimates. Clones were sequenced by immunoSEQ multiplex PCR, and TCRdb holds only the in-frame ones, with some missing. That table is the source of V, J and clone size, and D and trimming were worked out from the DNA. The sample includes 150,000 to 170,000 clones, roughly four fifths seen only once; the top ten take 7.3%. Between the trimmed V and J ends, which lost 4 bases and 4 bases, there was a span of 15 bases. Looked up from germline, CDR1 is SQVTM and CDR2 is ANQGSEA. CDR3 length: 14 amino acids. Living in about two dozen US areas, the participants were between roughly 18 and 95 years of age. Assignment of participants to cohorts was predicated upon participant-reported clinical history.

The clonotype originates from a man between 45 and 60 years old who had recovered from COVID-19. Sequenced sample: PBMCs or T cells enriched from blood (not recorded which). The chain carries TRBV29-1 and TRBJ2-3, with D unclear. In DNA form, the CDR3 reads TGCAGCGTTGCCCCCCCGGGTATCCCAGATACGCAGTATTTT. This encodes CSVAPPGIPDTQYF.